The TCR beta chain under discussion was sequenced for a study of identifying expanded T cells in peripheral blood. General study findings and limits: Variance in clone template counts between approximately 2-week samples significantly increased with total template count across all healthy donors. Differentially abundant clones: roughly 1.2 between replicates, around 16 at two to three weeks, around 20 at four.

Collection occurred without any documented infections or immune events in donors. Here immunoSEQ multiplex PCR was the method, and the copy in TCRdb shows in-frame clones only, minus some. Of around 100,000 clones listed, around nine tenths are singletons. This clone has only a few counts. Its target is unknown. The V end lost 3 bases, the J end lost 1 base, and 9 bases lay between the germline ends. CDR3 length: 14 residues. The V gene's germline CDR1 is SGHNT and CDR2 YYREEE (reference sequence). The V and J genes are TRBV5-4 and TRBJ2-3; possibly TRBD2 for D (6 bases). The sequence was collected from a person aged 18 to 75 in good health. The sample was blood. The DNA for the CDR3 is TGTGCCAGCAGCTCGACGGGGGGCACAGATACGCAGTATTTT. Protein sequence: CASSSTGGTDTQYF.